The clone carrying this T cell receptor beta chain was detected ten times or more. Its cognate antigen is unknown. These data are taken from a study of regulatory T cells in long-lasting Graves disease. Study at large: Antithyroid drug use was under 3 months in newly diagnosed Graves' patients. Study findings and constraints: Tissue studied was limited to peripheral blood, excluding thyroid tissue. Persistent Graves' patients showed reduced TCR diversity versus newly diagnosed patients. Among persistent patients, a larger number of public clonotypes were shared (about 3,000) than among newly diagnosed patients (more than 850).

Arm-PCR of CDR3 regions and iRepertoire HTBI primers were used to build TCR beta libraries. TCRdb reprocessed the multiplex PCR reads via MiXCR and lists one record per CDR3 protein. The table includes hundreds of thousands of distinct CDR3 sequences, about 16% detected once. This CDR3 spans 16 amino acids. Germline V CDR1 and CDR2: SGHTA, FQGNSA. The junction had 5 bases not matched to a gene; V was cut back by 1 base and J by 4 bases. Time point defined: newly diagnosed GD, antithyroid drugs for less than 3 months. TCR sequences were obtained from RNA taken from PBMCs. This sample was shared with a second study, whose subject was T cells in Graves' hyperthyroidism and ophthalmopathy.

The clonotype was recovered from a woman aged 35-60 years with Graves disease. Sequencing was performed on peripheral blood mononuclear cells (PBMCs), taken at new diagnosis, from a patient treated with antithyroid drugs. The chain carries TRBV7-2 and TRBJ2-1; the match to TRBD1 covers 9 bases. The CDR3 loop is CASSLVGTGWYNEQFF. The CDR3 DNA follows: TGTGCCAGCAGCTTAGTTGGGACAGGGTGGTACAATGAGCAGTTCTTC. The complete variable domain, with remaining parts taken from reference TRBV7-2 and TRBJ2-1, reads GAGVSQSPSNKVTEKGKDVELRCDPISGHTALYWYRQSLGQGLEFLIYFQGNSAPDKSGLPSDRFSAERTGGSVSTLTIQRTQQEDSAVYLCASSLVGTGWYNEQFFGPGTRLTVL.